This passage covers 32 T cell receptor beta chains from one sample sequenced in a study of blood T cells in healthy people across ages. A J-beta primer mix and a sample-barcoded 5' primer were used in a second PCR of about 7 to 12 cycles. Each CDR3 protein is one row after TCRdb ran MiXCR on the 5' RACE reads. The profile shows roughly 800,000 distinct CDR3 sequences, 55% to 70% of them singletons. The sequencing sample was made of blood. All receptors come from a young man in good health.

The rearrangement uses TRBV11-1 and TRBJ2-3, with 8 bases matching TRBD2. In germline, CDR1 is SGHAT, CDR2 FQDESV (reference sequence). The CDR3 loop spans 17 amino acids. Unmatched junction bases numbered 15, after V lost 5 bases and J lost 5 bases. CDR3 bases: TGTGCCAGCAGCACTAGGGCAATGACTAGCGCTGAAGATACGCAGTATTTT. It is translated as CASSTRAMTSAEDTQYF.

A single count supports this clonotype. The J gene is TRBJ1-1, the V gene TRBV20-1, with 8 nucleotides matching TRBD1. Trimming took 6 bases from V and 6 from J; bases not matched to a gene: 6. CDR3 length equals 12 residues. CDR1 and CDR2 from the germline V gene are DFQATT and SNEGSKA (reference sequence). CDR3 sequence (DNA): TGCAGTGCCACGACAGGGGCCTCTGAAGCTTTCTTT. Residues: CSATTGASEAFF.

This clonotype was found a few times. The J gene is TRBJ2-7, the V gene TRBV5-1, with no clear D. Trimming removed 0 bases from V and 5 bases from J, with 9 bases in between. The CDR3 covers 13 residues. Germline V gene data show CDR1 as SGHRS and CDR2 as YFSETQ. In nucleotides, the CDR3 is TGCGCCAGCAGCTTGGGTGGTGGGAACGAGCAGTACTTC. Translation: CASSLGGGNEQYF.

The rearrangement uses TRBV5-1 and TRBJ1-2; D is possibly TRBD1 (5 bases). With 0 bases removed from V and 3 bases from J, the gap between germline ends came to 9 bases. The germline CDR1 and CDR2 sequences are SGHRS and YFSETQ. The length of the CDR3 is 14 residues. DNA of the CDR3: TGCGCCAGCAGCTTGGACCAGGGAGACTATGGCTACACCTTC. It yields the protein CASSLDQGDYGYTF. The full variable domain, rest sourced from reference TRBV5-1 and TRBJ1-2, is KAGVTQTPRYLIKTRGQQVTLSCSPISGHRSVSWYQQTPGQGLQFLFEYFSETQRNKGNFPGRFSGRQFSNSRSEMNVSTLELGDSALYLCASSLDQGDYGYTFGSGTRLTVV.

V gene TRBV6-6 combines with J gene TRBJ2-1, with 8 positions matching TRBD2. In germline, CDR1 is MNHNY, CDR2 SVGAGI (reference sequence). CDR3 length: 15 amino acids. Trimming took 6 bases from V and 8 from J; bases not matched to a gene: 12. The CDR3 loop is CASRTPGLGRHEQFF. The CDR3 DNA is TGTGCCAGCAGAACTCCGGGACTAGGAAGGCATGAGCAGTTCTTC.

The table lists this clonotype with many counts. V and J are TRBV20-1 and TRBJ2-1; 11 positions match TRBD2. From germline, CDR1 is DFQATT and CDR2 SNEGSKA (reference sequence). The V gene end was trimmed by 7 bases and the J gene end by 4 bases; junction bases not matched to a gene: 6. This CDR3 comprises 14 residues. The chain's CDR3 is CSGRGTSGYNEQFF. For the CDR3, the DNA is TGCAGTGGCCGGGGGACTAGCGGTTACAATGAGCAGTTCTTC.

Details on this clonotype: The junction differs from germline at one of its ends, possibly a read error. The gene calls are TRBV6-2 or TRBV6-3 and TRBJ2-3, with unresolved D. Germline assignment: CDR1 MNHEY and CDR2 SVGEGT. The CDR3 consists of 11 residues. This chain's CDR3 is CAGSRLDTQYF. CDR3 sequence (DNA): TGTGCCGGCAGTAGGCTCGATACGCAGTATTTT.

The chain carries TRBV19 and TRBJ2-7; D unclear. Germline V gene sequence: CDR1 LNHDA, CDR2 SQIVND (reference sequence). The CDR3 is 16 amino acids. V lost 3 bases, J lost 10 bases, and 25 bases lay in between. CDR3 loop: CASSMGSFATEETQYF. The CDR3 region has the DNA TGTGCCAGTAGTATGGGGTCGTTTGCAACAGAAGAAACCCAGTACTTC.

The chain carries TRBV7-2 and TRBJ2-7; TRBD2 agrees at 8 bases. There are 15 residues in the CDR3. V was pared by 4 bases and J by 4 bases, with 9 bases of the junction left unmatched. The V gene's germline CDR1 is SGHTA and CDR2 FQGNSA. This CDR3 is CASSSLAGTQYEQYF. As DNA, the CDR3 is TGTGCCAGCAGCTCCTTAGCGGGAACTCAGTACGAGCAGTACTTC.

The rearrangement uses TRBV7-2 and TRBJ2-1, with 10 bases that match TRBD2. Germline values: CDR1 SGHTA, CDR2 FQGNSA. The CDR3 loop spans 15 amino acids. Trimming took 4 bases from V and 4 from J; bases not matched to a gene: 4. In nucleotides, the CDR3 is TGTGCCAGCAGCTCCCTAGCGGGGGAATACAATGAGCAGTTCTTC. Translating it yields CASSSLAGEYNEQFF. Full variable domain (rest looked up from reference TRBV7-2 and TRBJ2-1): GAGVSQSPSNKVTEKGKDVELRCDPISGHTALYWYRQSLGQGLEFLIYFQGNSAPDKSGLPSDRFSAERTGGSVSTLTIQRTQQEDSAVYLCASSSLAGEYNEQFFGPGTRLTVL.

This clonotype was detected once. CDR3 amino acids: CASSIRTGEVNEQYF. The CDR3 DNA reads as TGTGCCAGCAGCATAAGGACAGGGGAGGTCAACGAGCAGTACTTC. The chain employs TRBV21-1 and TRBJ2-5; the D call of TRBD1 is as the table states it, not checked on the DNA. The DNA end lines up better with TRBJ2-7; the J call may be wrong. TRBV21-1 is shown as a pseudogene. CDR3 length equals 15 residues.

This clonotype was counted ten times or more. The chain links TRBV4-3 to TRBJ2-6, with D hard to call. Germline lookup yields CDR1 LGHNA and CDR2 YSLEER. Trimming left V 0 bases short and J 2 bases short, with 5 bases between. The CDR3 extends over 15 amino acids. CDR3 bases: TGCGCCAGCAGCCAAGAAGGCACTGGGGCCAACGTCCTGACTTTC. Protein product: CASSQEGTGANVLTF.

CDR3 bases: TGTGCCAGCAGTTATGCAAGGGGAAGGCAAGAGACCCAGTACTTC. Translating gives CASSYARGRQETQYF. This chain uses TRBV6-5 with TRBJ2-5; D is perhaps TRBD1 (5 bases). Trimming removed 3 bases from V and 2 bases from J, with 13 bases in between. This CDR3 is built from 15 residues. CDR1 and CDR2 from the germline V gene are MNHEY and SVGAGI.

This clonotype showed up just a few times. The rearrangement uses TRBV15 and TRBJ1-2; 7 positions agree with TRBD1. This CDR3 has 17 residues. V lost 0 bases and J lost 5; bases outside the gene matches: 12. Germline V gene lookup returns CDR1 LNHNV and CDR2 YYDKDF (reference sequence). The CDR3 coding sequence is TGTGCCACCAGCAGAGATTCCTGGGACAGAGATACTTATGGCTACACCTTC. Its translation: CATSRDSWDRDTYGYTF.

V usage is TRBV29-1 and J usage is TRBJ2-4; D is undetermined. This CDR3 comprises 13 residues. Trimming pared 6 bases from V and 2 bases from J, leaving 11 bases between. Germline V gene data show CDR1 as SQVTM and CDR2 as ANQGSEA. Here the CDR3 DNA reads TGCAGCGTCAATAACGGAACCAAAAACATTCAGTACTTC. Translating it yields CSVNNGTKNIQYF. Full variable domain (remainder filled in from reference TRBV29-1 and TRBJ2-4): SAVISQKPSRDICQRGTSLTIQCQVDSQVTMMFWYRQQPGQSLTLIATANQGSEATYESGFVIDKFPISRPNLTFSTLTVSNMSPEDSSIYLCSVNNGTKNIQYFGAGTRLSVL.

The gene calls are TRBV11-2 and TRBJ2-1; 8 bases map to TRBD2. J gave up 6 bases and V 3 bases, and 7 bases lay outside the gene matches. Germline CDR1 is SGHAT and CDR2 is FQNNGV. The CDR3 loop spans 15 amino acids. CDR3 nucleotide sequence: TGTGCCAGCAGCTTTCGGGGACTAGAGGGCAATGAGCAGTTCTTC. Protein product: CASSFRGLEGNEQFF.

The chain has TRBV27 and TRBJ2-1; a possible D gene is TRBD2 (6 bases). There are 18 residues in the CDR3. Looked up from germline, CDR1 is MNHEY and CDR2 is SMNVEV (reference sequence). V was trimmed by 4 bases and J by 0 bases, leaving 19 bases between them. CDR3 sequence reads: CASSSDPGTLNSYNEQFF. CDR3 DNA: TGTGCCAGCAGTTCGGACCCCGGGACTCTCAACTCCTACAATGAGCAGTTCTTC.

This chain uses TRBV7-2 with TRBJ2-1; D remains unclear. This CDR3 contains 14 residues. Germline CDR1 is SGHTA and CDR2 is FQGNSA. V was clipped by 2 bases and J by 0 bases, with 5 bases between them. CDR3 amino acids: CASSLSVSYNEQFF. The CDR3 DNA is TGTGCCAGCAGCTTAAGCGTCTCCTACAATGAGCAGTTCTTC.

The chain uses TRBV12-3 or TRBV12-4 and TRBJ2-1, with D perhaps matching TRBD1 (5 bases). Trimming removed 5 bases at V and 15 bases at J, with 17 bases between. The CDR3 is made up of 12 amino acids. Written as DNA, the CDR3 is TGTGCCAGCAGTCCTGTAATGCAGGGTCTGTTCTTC. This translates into CASSPVMQGLFF.

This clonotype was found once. In DNA, the CDR3 is TGTGCCAGCAGCTTAGCCCTAGGACCCGGGGAGCTGTTTTTT. It specifies CASSLALGPGELFF. V usage is TRBV7-2 and J usage is TRBJ2-2; D is ambiguous. Looked up from germline, CDR1 is SGHTA and CDR2 is FQGNSA. V was cut by 0 bases and J by 6 bases, with 8 bases left in between. This CDR3 has 14 residues.

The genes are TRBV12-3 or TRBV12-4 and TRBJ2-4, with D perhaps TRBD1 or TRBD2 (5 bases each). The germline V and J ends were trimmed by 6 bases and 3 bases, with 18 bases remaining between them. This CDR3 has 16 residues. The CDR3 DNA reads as TGTGCCAGCAGCCCAAGCCCCGGGACCAGCAAAAACATTCAGTACTTC. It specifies CASSPSPGTSKNIQYF.

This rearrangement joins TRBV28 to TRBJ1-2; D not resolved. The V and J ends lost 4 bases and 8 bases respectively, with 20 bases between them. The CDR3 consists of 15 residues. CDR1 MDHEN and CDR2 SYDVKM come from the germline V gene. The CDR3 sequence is CASSWAGDIVTGYTF. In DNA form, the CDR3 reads TGTGCCAGCAGTTGGGCAGGCGACATCGTGACCGGCTACACCTTC.

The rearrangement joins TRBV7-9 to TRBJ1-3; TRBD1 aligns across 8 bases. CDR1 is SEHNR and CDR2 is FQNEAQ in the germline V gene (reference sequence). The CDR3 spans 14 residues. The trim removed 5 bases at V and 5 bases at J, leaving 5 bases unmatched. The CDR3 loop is CASSPDRGRNTIYF. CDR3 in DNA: TGTGCCAGCAGCCCTGACAGGGGTAGAAACACCATATATTTT.

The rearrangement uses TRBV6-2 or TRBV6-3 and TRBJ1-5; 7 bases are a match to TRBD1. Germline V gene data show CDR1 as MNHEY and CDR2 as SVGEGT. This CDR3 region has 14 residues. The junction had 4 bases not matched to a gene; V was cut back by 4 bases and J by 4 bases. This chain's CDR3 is CASSWDRQNQPQHF. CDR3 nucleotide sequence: TGTGCCAGCAGTTGGGACAGACAGAATCAGCCCCAGCATTTT.

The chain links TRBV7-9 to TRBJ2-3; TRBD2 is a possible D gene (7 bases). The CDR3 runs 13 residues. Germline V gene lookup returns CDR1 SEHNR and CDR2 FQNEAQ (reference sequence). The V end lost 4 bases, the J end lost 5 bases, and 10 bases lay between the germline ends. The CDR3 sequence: CASSSGGRDTQYF. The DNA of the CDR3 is TGTGCCAGCAGCTCGGGGGGCCGAGATACGCAGTATTTT.

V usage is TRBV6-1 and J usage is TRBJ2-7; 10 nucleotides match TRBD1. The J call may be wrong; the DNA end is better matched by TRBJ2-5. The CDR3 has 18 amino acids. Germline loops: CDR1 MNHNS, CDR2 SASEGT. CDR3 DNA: TGTGCCAGCAGCCCCAGAAGCCGGGACAGGGGTAGAGGAGAGACCCAGTACTTC. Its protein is CASSPRSRDRGRGETQYF.

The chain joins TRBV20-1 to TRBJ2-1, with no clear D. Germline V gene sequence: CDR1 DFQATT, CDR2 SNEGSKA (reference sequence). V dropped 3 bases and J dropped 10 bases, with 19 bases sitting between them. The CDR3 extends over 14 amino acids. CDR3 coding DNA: TGCAGTGCTAGTCACCCCCGATTTAGTAGGGAGCAGTTCTTC. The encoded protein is CSASHPRFSREQFF.

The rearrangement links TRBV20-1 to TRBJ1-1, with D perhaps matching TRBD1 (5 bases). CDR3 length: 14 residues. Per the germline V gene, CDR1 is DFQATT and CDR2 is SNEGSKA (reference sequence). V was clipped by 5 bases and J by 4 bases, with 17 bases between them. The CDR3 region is CSAEMAAGTTEAFF. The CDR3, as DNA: TGCAGTGCTGAGATGGCGGCCGGGACCACTGAAGCTTTCTTT.

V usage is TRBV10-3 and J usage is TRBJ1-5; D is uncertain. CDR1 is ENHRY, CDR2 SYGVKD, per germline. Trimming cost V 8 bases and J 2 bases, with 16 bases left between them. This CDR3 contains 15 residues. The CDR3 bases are TGTGCCATCTCCAAGGGCCAGGAGGGCAATCAGCCCCAGCATTTT. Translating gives CAISKGQEGNQPQHF.

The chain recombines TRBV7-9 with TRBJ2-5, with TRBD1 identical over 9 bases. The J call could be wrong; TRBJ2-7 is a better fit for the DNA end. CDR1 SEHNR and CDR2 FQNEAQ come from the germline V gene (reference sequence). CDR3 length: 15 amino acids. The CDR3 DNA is TGTGCCAGCAGCAAAACCGGGACAGGGTTTAGCGAGCAGTACTTC. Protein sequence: CASSKTGTGFSEQYF.

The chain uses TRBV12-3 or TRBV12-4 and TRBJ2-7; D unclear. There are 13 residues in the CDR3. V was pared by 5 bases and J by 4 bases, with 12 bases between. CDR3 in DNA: TGTGCCAGCAGTGACGAGGAACTTTACGAGCAGTACTTC. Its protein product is CASSDEELYEQYF.

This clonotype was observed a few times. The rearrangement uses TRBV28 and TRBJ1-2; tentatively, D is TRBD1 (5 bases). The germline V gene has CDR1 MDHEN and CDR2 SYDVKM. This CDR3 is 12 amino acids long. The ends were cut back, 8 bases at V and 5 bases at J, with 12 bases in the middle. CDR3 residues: CASLLEGYGYTF. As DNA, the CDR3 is TGTGCCAGCCTCCTTGAGGGGTATGGCTACACCTTC.